These 8 T cell receptor beta chains originate from one sample sequenced in a study of CD8 T cells in ankylosing spondylitis. Via MiXCR, TCRdb re-called the 5' RACE reads, giving one row per CDR3 protein. This sample carries more than 600,000 distinct CDR3 sequences, roughly 19% of them seen once, and the ten largest clones take under 20%. These receptors lack a known antigen. The study, taken as a whole, reports: The study identified a TCR beta motif of under 10 highly homologous variants that appeared characteristic of ankylosing spondylitis blood.

The sample was blood, either unsorted or a sorted T cell fraction (not recorded which). Receptors were obtained from a male donor with ankylosing spondylitis.

The chain carries TRBV7-7 and TRBJ2-5; 7 nucleotides agree with TRBD1. J gave up 4 bases and V 4 bases, and 9 bases lay outside the gene matches. The CDR3 loop spans 15 amino acids. Germline values: CDR1 SSHAT, CDR2 FNYEAQ (reference sequence). The CDR3 spells CASSSPRTGRETQYF. CDR3 sequence (DNA): TGTGCCAGCAGCTCCCCACGGACAGGCAGAGAGACCCAGTACTTC. The full variable domain, in which reference TRBV7-7 and TRBJ2-5 provide the parts outside the CDR3, is GAGVSQSPRYKVTKRGQDVTLRCDPISSHATLYWYQQALGQGPEFLTYFNYEAQPDKSGLPSDRFSAERPEGSISTLTIQRTEQRDSAMYRCASSSPRTGRETQYFGPGTRLLVL.

This chain uses TRBV4-1 with TRBJ2-6; D is perhaps TRBD2 (6 bases). The ends were cut back, 3 bases at V and 0 bases at J, with 12 bases in the middle. Germline V gene data show CDR1 as MGHRA and CDR2 as YSYEKL. This CDR3 is built from 17 residues. CDR3 protein: CASSQGDWASGANVLTF. The CDR3 nucleotides read TGCGCCAGCAGCCAGGGGGACTGGGCCTCTGGGGCCAACGTCCTGACTTTC.

The genes are TRBV3-1 and TRBJ2-6, with D unresolved. V dropped 8 bases and J dropped 2 bases, with 13 bases sitting between them. Germline V gene lookup returns CDR1 LGHDT and CDR2 YNNKEL (reference sequence). The CDR3 covers 15 residues. Written as DNA, the CDR3 is TGTGCCAGCCGCCGGCCAGGCCCTGGGGCCAACGTCCTGACTTTC. Translating it yields CASRRPGPGANVLTF.

The rearrangement joins TRBV4-1 to TRBJ1-1; unclear D gene. Trimming took 0 bases from V and 1 from J, leaving 9 bases between them. CDR3 length: 15 residues. Germline V gene lookup returns CDR1 MGHRA and CDR2 YSYEKL. CDR3 region: CASSQDEAGNTEAFF. CDR3 nucleotide sequence: TGCGCCAGCAGCCAAGATGAGGCTGGGAACACTGAAGCTTTCTTT.

The chain has TRBV15 and TRBJ2-2; 9 bases align to TRBD2. CDR1 is LNHNV, CDR2 YYDKDF, per germline (reference sequence). J gave up 0 bases and V 3 bases, and 14 bases lay outside the gene matches. The CDR3 is 20 residues long. Written as DNA, the CDR3 is TGTGCCACCAGCAGCTTGGCGGGAGGGAACCCGTTCGCGAACACCGGGGAGCTGTTTTTT. Amino acid sequence: CATSSLAGGNPFANTGELFF.

To note about this clonotype: The junction shows a germline mismatch at one end, possibly a read error. This chain links TRBV6-2 or TRBV6-3 with TRBJ1-2; 9 bases are shared with TRBD1. CDR1 and CDR2 from the germline V gene are MNHEY and SVGEGT. The length of the CDR3 is 15 residues. In DNA form, the CDR3 reads TGTCCCAGCAGAGAAACAGGGGGCTCTAACTATGGCTACACCTTC. It yields the protein CPSRETGGSNYGYTF.

The V and J genes are TRBV3-1 and TRBJ2-1; 7 bases agree with TRBD2. The CDR3 has 16 amino acids. The ends lost 1 base at V and 4 bases at J; junction bases unmatched: 7. CDR1 and CDR2 (germline): LGHDT, YNNKEL (reference sequence). CDR3 bases: TGTGCCAGCAGCCAAGTAAGGCTAGCGGATTACAATGAGCAGTTCTTC. It encodes CASSQVRLADYNEQFF.

This clonotype has only a few counts. J is TRBJ2-5 and V is TRBV5-1, with a tentative D call TRBD2 (6 bases). The CDR3 loop spans 15 amino acids. Trimming stripped 7 bases from V and 0 bases from J, with 16 bases between. CDR1 and CDR2 (germline): SGHRS, YFSETQ. This CDR3 is CASRREISYQETQYF. The CDR3 bases are TGCGCCAGCCGCCGGGAGATCTCCTACCAAGAGACCCAGTACTTC. Full variable domain (missing parts from reference TRBV5-1 and TRBJ2-5): KAGVTQTPRYLIKTRGQQVTLSCSPISGHRSVSWYQQTPGQGLQFLFEYFSETQRNKGNFPGRFSGRQFSNSRSEMNVSTLELGDSALYLCASRREISYQETQYFGPGTRLLVL.